One and the same sample provided the 32 T cell receptor beta chains below, sequenced in a study of T cells in Graves' hyperthyroidism and ophthalmopathy. Using RNA transcripts as the source, TCR beta CDR3 regions were amplified. RT-PCR in the first round (using the HTBI primer set) targeted the TCR CDR3. TCRdb re-called the multiplex PCR reads with MiXCR, one entry per CDR3 protein. The sample shows fewer than 45,000 distinct CDR3 sequences, less than 50% of them seen only once. Sequencing was carried out using blood. These receptors were taken from a woman aged 45-59 years with Graves' hyperthyroidism that later progressed to Graves' ophthalmopathy.

A note on this clonotype: The conserved closing phenylalanine or tryptophan is absent in this CDR3, likely reflecting a read error. No DNA is shown, since the ends of the CDR3 on it are uncertain; the CDR3 is the one TCRdb lists. The rearrangement uses TRBV6-5 and TRBJ1-6. Per the germline V gene, CDR1 is MNHEY and CDR2 is SVGAGI. From its first to its last residue, the CDR3 has 12 amino acids. CDR3 loop: CASSYSMSMRHY.

This clonotype was seen once. In this CDR3 the conserved last residue, phenylalanine or tryptophan, is missing, so a read error is likely. The V gene is TRBV9, the J gene TRBJ1-1, with TRBD1 identical over 9 bases. The V segment lost 3 bases and the J segment 11 bases; nucleotides outside the gene matches: 5. The V gene's germline CDR1 is SGDLS and CDR2 YYNGEE. CDR3 length equals 12 residues. The CDR3 here is CASSATGGDAFI. In DNA, the CDR3 is TGTGCCAGCAGCGCGACAGGGGGGGACGCTTTCATT.

This clonotype showed up just once. V usage is TRBV10-3 and J usage is TRBJ1-5, with a possible D match to TRBD1 (5 bases). The CDR3 loop spans 14 amino acids. Germline CDR1 reads ENHRY; CDR2 reads SYGVKD. Trimming cost V 6 bases and J 3 bases, with 12 bases left between them. CDR3 in amino acids: CAISEGLVNQPQHF. The CDR3 DNA follows: TGTGCCATCAGCGAGGGACTAGTCAATCAGCCCCAGCATTTT.

This clonotype is labeled medium-sized. This chain uses TRBV10-3 with TRBJ2-3; TRBD2 might be the D (5 bases). There are 13 residues in the CDR3. CDR1 ENHRY and CDR2 SYGVKD come from the germline V gene. V was trimmed by 10 bases and J by 4 bases, leaving 15 bases between them. The CDR3 DNA is TGTGCCACCCTTGGAGGTGCTTCAGATACGCAGTATTTT. Translating gives CATLGGASDTQYF.

This clonotype is medium-sized by share. The chain carries TRBV7-8 and TRBJ1-2; TRBD1 matches 7 bases. Germline V gene data show CDR1 as SGHVS and CDR2 as FQNEAQ. This CDR3 has 12 residues. V was pared by 5 bases and J by 7 bases, with 4 bases of the junction left unmatched. The DNA of the CDR3 is TGTGCCAGCAGCGAGCAGGGGGGTGGCTACACCTTC. This codes for CASSEQGGGYTF.

Regarding this clonotype: The germline gene is not matched at one end of the junction; a read error may be the cause. The genes are TRBV2 and TRBJ1-1, with 7 bases lining up with TRBD1. Germline CDR1 is SNHLY and CDR2 is FYNNEI. This CDR3 is built from 15 residues. For the CDR3, the DNA is TGTGCCAGCAGTGCAGGGACAGTCGGGCACACCGAAGCTTTCTTT. Protein: CASSAGTVGHTEAFF. Based on the CDR3 plus reference TRBV2 and TRBJ1-1, the full variable domain is EPEVTQTPSHQVTQMGQEVILRCVPISNHLYFYWYRQILGQKVEFLVSFYNNEISEKSEIFDDQFSVERPDGSNFTLKIRSTKLEDSAMYFCASSAGTVGHTEAFFGQGTRLTVV.

This clonotype was seen many times. The V and J genes are TRBV2 and TRBJ2-1; 9 positions agree with TRBD2. The CDR3 loop spans 19 amino acids. Per the germline V gene, CDR1 is SNHLY and CDR2 is FYNNEI. The V and J ends lost 0 bases and 6 bases, in that order; junction bases with no gene match: 15. CDR3 sequence (DNA): TGTGCCAGCAGTGAAGCACTCCTTGGGGGTGCGGGAGGGCCCAATGAGCAGTTCTTC. Translating it yields CASSEALLGGAGGPNEQFF.

This clonotype was seen many times. This chain links TRBV5-6 with TRBJ2-5; perhaps TRBD1 as D (6 bases). The CDR3 loop spans 13 amino acids. Between the trimmed V and J ends, which lost 5 bases and 2 bases, there was a span of 10 bases. The germline V gene has CDR1 SGHDT and CDR2 YYEEEE. This CDR3 is CASSRGGQETQYF. DNA for the CDR3: TGTGCCAGCAGTCGAGGGGGTCAAGAGACCCAGTACTTC.

The genes are TRBV20-1 and TRBJ2-7; D perhaps matches TRBD1 (5 bases). Germline CDR1 and CDR2: DFQATT and SNEGSKA (reference sequence). CDR3 length: 13 amino acids. V lost 0 bases, J lost 4 bases, and 10 bases lay in between. CDR3 sequence (DNA): TGCAGTGCTAGAGAAGGGGAATCGTACGAGCAGTACTTC. Its translation: CSAREGESYEQYF.

V is TRBV6-6 and J is TRBJ1-2; D remains ambiguous. Germline V gene data show CDR1 as MNHNY and CDR2 as SVGAGI (reference sequence). The CDR3 spans 13 residues. Trimming removed 4 bases from V and 8 bases from J, with 14 bases in between. This chain's CDR3 is CASSSEETMGYTF. The CDR3 bases are TGTGCCAGCAGTTCGGAGGAGACTATGGGCTACACCTTC.

V is TRBV12-3 or TRBV12-4 and J is TRBJ1-4, with a weak D call TRBD1 (5 bases). Trimming shortened V by 6 bases and J by 5 bases, and 13 bases separated the two germline ends. The CDR3 covers 14 residues. Here the CDR3 DNA reads TGTGCCAGCAGCCTGGGGGGATCCAATGAAAAACTGTTTTTT. Translating it yields CASSLGGSNEKLFF.

J is TRBJ2-1 and V is TRBV24-1, with 14 bases matching TRBD2. The CDR3 is made up of 17 amino acids. In germline, CDR1 is KGHDR, CDR2 SFDVKD. J lost 4 bases, V lost 7 bases, and 8 bases had no gene match. As DNA, the CDR3 is TGTGCCACCAGGACTAGCGGGAGGGAAAGGGGATACAATGAGCAGTTCTTC. Translated: CATRTSGRERGYNEQFF.

This clonotype has at least ten counts. This chain links TRBV6-2 or TRBV6-3 with TRBJ2-3; 12 positions match TRBD2. In germline, CDR1 is MNHEY, CDR2 SVGEGT. CDR3 length: 13 amino acids. The trim removed 8 bases at V and 3 bases at J, leaving 0 bases unmatched. The CDR3 nucleotides are TGTGCCAGCGGACTAGCGGGAACAGATACGCAGTATTTT. Translated, it gives CASGLAGTDTQYF.

This clonotype was picked up many times. The CDR3 DNA reads as TGTGCCAGCAGCCCCGAGGGGACTATAAAATCAGATACGCAGTATTTT. Translation gives CASSPEGTIKSDTQYF. The gene calls are TRBV7-2 and TRBJ2-3; 7 positions agree with TRBD2. J was trimmed by 4 bases and V by 5 bases; bases with no gene match: 12. CDR3 size: 16 residues. CDR1 is SGHTA and CDR2 is FQGNSA in the germline V gene. The variable domain in full, completed from reference TRBV7-2 and TRBJ2-3, reads GAGVSQSPSNKVTEKGKDVELRCDPISGHTALYWYRQSLGQGLEFLIYFQGNSAPDKSGLPSDRFSAERTGGSVSTLTIQRTQQEDSAVYLCASSPEGTIKSDTQYFGPGTRLTVL.

The chain has TRBV9 and TRBJ2-7, with a possible D match to TRBD1 (5 bases). The V and J ends lost 4 bases and 4 bases respectively, with 18 bases between them. Germline V gene sequence: CDR1 SGDLS, CDR2 YYNGEE. The CDR3 runs 15 residues. The CDR3 nucleotides read TGTGCCAGCAGCCCCCTAGGGCAGGGCACATACGAGCAGTACTTC. Amino acids: CASSPLGQGTYEQYF. Together with reference TRBV9 and TRBJ2-7, the CDR3 gives the full variable domain: DSGVTQTPKHLITATGQRVTLRCSPRSGDLSVYWYQQSLDQGLQFLIQYYNGEERAKGNILERFSAQQFPDLHSELNLSSLELGDSALYFCASSPLGQGTYEQYFGPGTRLTVT.

This clonotype was detected ten times or more. This rearrangement joins TRBV12-5 to TRBJ1-2; a possible D gene is TRBD1 (5 bases). Germline-derived CDR1 and CDR2 are LGHNT and FRNRAP. The V gene lost 6 bases and the J gene lost 4 bases, with 12 bases spanning the gap. CDR3 length: 13 residues. The DNA of the CDR3 is TGTGCTAGTGGCGCCGTGGGGGGCTATGGCTACACCTTC. As protein: CASGAVGGYGYTF.

The CDR3 sequence: CASSFGTNKRADTQYF. The DNA of the CDR3 is TGCGCCAGCAGCTTCGGGACAAATAAGCGGGCAGATACGCAGTATTTT. The rearrangement joins TRBV5-1 to TRBJ2-3; D could derive from TRBD1 or TRBD2 (6 bases each). Germline-derived CDR1 and CDR2 are SGHRS and YFSETQ. V was shortened by 2 bases and J by 4 bases, with 17 bases between the two germline ends. This CDR3 region has 16 residues. Based on the CDR3 plus reference TRBV5-1 and TRBJ2-3, the full variable domain is KAGVTQTPRYLIKTRGQQVTLSCSPISGHRSVSWYQQTPGQGLQFLFEYFSETQRNKGNFPGRFSGRQFSNSRSEMNVSTLELGDSALYLCASSFGTNKRADTQYFGPGTRLTVL.

Concerning this clonotype: The junction shows a germline mismatch at one end, possibly a read error. This chain uses TRBV20-1 with TRBJ2-7, with 7 bases aligning to TRBD1. The CDR3 runs 14 residues. The germline V gene encodes CDR1 DFQATT and CDR2 SNEGSKA (reference sequence). CDR3 coding DNA: TGCAGTGCTAACCACCCGAGGGACAGAAAGGAGCTGTACTTC. It codes for CSANHPRDRKELYF.

This clonotype was detected only a few times. The chain carries TRBV29-1 and TRBJ1-1, with 7 bases matching TRBD1. The CDR3 covers 15 residues. Germline trimming cut 4 bases from V and 2 bases from J; bases unmatched to any gene: 10. Germline V CDR1 and CDR2: SQVTM, ANQGSEA. Written as DNA, the CDR3 is TGCAGCGTTGCCGAGACAGGGACTGGAAACACTGAAGCTTTCTTT. This sequence encodes CSVAETGTGNTEAFF.

As for this clonotype: The CDR3 ends on some other residue instead of the conserved phenylalanine or tryptophan, so this is likely a read error. The DNA is left out, because the CDR3 cannot be placed on it with certainty; the CDR3 is given as TCRdb lists it. The chain couples TRBV19 to TRBJ2-3; TRBD1 reflects the table's D call only, with no check against the DNA. Including both end residues, the CDR3 is 10 amino acids long. From germline, CDR1 is LNHDA and CDR2 SQIVND (reference sequence). The CDR3 loop is CASWGTGRRE.

This clonotype was counted many times. This sequence joins TRBV14 and TRBJ2-1; 10 bases are shared with TRBD2. Germline V gene lookup returns CDR1 SGHDN and CDR2 FVKESK. With 1 base clipped from V and 3 bases from J, the junction kept 12 bases outside the gene matches. The CDR3 runs 19 residues. CDR3 loop: CASSQGSSGRSWFYNEQFF. DNA for the CDR3: TGTGCCAGCAGCCAAGGTAGTAGCGGGAGGAGTTGGTTCTACAATGAGCAGTTCTTC.

This clonotype was observed many times. The rearrangement joins TRBV5-6 to TRBJ2-2; no reliable D call. V was shortened by 6 bases and J by 3 bases, with 15 bases between the two germline ends. The CDR3 covers 15 residues. In germline, CDR1 is SGHDT, CDR2 YYEEEE. CDR3 loop: CASKILRYDTGELFF. The CDR3 coding sequence is TGTGCCAGCAAAATCCTGCGGTATGACACCGGGGAGCTGTTTTTT.

This clonotype appeared many times. The CDR3 loop reads CASSRENSRSSYEQYF. The CDR3 DNA follows: TGTGCCAGCTCCAGAGAGAACTCGCGTAGCTCCTACGAGCAGTACTTC. The rearrangement uses TRBV11-3 and TRBJ2-7; D unresolved. Trimming cost V 8 bases and J 0 bases, with 20 bases left between them. Looked up from germline, CDR1 is SGHNT and CDR2 is YENEEA. CDR3 length equals 16 residues.

This clonotype was counted many times. The V and J genes are TRBV6-1 and TRBJ2-7; D is perhaps TRBD1 (6 bases). V was clipped by 4 bases and J by 0 bases, with 13 bases between them. From germline, CDR1 is MNHNS and CDR2 SASEGT. This CDR3 has 15 amino acids. CDR3 sequence: CASSVDSSSSYEQYF. CDR3 sequence (DNA): TGTGCCAGCAGTGTGGACAGTTCTAGCTCCTACGAGCAGTACTTC.

This clonotype was seen many times. The chain recombines TRBV5-1 with TRBJ2-1; 7 bases match TRBD2. V shed 0 bases, J shed 1 base, and the junction held 10 bases outside the gene matches. The germline V gene has CDR1 SGHRS and CDR2 YFSETQ. The CDR3 runs to 18 residues. CDR3 sequence: CASSLVPPAGRSYNEQFF. Here the CDR3 DNA reads TGCGCCAGCAGCTTGGTACCCCCAGCGGGGAGGTCCTACAATGAGCAGTTCTTC.

This clonotype occurred many times. This sequence joins TRBV11-2 and TRBJ1-1, with D unresolved. The germline V and J ends were trimmed by 6 bases and 2 bases, with 4 bases remaining between them. This CDR3 comprises 11 residues. Germline V gives CDR1 SGHAT, CDR2 FQNNGV. The CDR3 loop is CASRSNTEAFF. In DNA form, the CDR3 reads TGTGCCAGCAGATCTAACACTGAAGCTTTCTTT.

This clonotype was detected once. A read error may be the cause here, since a much bigger clone is one base away. CDR3 sequence (DNA): TGTGCCAGCAGTGAAGGAGACCCGCTGCAGCCCCAGCATTTT. Encoded protein: CASSEGDPLQPQHF. This chain connects TRBV6-1 to TRBJ1-5; no reliable D call. Germline V CDR1 and CDR2: MNHNS, SASEGT. CDR3 length: 14 residues. The V and J ends lost 1 base and 7 bases respectively, with 11 bases between them.

This clonotype has ten or more counts. The chain uses TRBV5-1 and TRBJ1-1; D may be TRBD1 (5 bases). The germline V gene has CDR1 SGHRS and CDR2 YFSETQ. The V and J ends lost 3 bases and 0 bases respectively, with 15 bases between them. The length of the CDR3 is 16 residues. CDR3 sequence reads: CASSSGGVSVNTEAFF. CDR3 nucleotides: TGCGCCAGCAGCTCTGGGGGGGTTTCCGTGAACACTGAAGCTTTCTTT.

Note on this clonotype: Given the absence of the conserved phenylalanine or tryptophan at the CDR3 end, a read error is likely. CDR3 coding DNA: TGTGCCAGCAGCCTCGGGACTAGCGGGATAGTGAGGGAGGCCCAGTACCTC. Its protein is CASSLGTSGIVREAQYL. The chain uses TRBV11-2 and TRBJ2-5, with 13 bases aligning to TRBD2. Germline V gives CDR1 SGHAT, CDR2 FQNNGV. Unmatched junction bases numbered 15, after V lost 5 bases and J lost 9 bases. The CDR3 length is 17 residues.

Many counts were recorded for this clonotype. The chain carries TRBV11-3 and TRBJ1-1; D remains ambiguous. The CDR3 is made up of 13 amino acids. V gave up 3 bases and J gave up 5 bases, with 10 bases separating them. Germline CDR1 is SGHNT and CDR2 is YENEEA. CDR3 protein: CASSFSVGTEAFF. The CDR3 bases are TGTGCCAGCAGCTTTTCGGTTGGGACTGAAGCTTTCTTT.

As concerns this clonotype: One end of the junction does not line up with germline, which may come from a read error. The chain is built from TRBV4-3 and TRBJ2-7; no reliable D call. The CDR3 sequence is 12 residues long. Germline loops: CDR1 LGHNA, CDR2 YSLEER. The CDR3: CASSHRTGEQHF. The CDR3 DNA reads TGCGCCAGCAGCCACCGCACGGGTGAGCAGCACTTC.

This chain joins TRBV5-1 and TRBJ2-1, with TRBD2 matching over 7 bases. This CDR3 has 15 amino acids. Germline-derived CDR1 and CDR2 are SGHRS and YFSETQ. The J segment lost 8 bases and the V segment lost 2 bases, leaving 10 bases of the junction unmatched. CDR3 sequence (DNA): TGCGCCAGCAGCTTAGAGACTGGCGGGAGCCATGAGCAGTTCTTC. This sequence encodes CASSLETGGSHEQFF.